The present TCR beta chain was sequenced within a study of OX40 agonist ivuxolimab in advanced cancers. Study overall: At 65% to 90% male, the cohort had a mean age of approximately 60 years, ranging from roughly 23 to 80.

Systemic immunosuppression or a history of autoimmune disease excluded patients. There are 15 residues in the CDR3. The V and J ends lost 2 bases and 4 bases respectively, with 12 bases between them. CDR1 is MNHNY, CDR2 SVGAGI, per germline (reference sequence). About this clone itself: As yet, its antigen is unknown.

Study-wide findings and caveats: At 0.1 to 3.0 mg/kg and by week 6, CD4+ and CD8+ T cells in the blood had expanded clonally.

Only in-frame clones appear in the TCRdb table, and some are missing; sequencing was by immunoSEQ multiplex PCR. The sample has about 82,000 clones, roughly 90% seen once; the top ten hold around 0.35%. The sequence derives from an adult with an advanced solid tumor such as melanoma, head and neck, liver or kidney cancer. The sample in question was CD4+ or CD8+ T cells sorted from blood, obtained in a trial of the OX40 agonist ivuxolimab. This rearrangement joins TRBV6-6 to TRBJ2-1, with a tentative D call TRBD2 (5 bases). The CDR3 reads CASSYGASSYNEQFF. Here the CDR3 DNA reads TGTGCCAGCAGTTACGGCGCTAGCAGTTACAATGAGCAGTTCTTC.